Sequencing of this T cell receptor beta chain was carried out in a study of T cell responses to AZD1222 COVID-19 vaccine. Study-wide results and limits: Breadth and depth of Spike-specific TCRs rose after two AZD1222 doses.

This table comes from immunoSEQ multiplex PCR, and its TCRdb copy is limited to in-frame clones, with some not included. Of some 75,000 clones detected, around nine tenths appear once; the ten largest clones hold roughly 10%. Trimming left V 6 bases short and J 4 bases short, with 18 bases between. The CDR3 totals 15 residues. Germline V gives CDR1 SNHLY, CDR2 FYNNEI. With regard to this clone: The target antigen is unknown.

Sequenced material: peripheral blood, taken on day 0 of AZD1222 vaccination. This clonotype was obtained from an adult in good health. The chain has TRBV2 and TRBJ1-2; the D is unclear. In DNA form, the CDR3 reads TGTGCCAGCAGGCTGAACCGTCCCCGGGCCTATGGCTACACCTTC. It specifies CASRLNRPRAYGYTF.